The 18 T cell receptor beta chains below were found in one sample sequenced in a study of blood T cell repertoires in COVID-19. Produced via immunoSEQ multiplex PCR; TCRdb's table is partial and in-frame only. The data show just over 300,000 clones, with 90% seen just once and 3.5% to 4.5% held by the top ten. Sequenced sample: PBMCs or T cells enriched from blood (not recorded which). Receptors were obtained from a woman aged 18 to 35 with acute COVID-19.

This clone is a singleton in its sample. V is TRBV29-1 and J is TRBJ2-5; TRBD2 agrees at 7 bases. This CDR3 is built from 13 residues. Germline CDR1 is SQVTM and CDR2 is ANQGSEA. Germline trimming cut 5 bases from V and 1 base from J; bases unmatched to any gene: 4. The DNA for the CDR3 is TGCAGCGTTTTAGCGGGCCTCCAAGAGACCCAGTACTTC. This sequence encodes CSVLAGLQETQYF.

The chain is built from TRBV14 and TRBJ2-1; the D is unclear. The germline gives CDR1 SGHDN, CDR2 FVKESK. This CDR3 has 17 residues. V dropped 1 base and J dropped 0 bases, with 13 bases sitting between them. DNA for the CDR3: TGTGCCAGCAGCCAAGTTTCGTGGCGGTTCTCCTACAATGAGCAGTTCTTC. Encoded protein: CASSQVSWRFSYNEQFF.

This chain connects TRBV11-2 to TRBJ2-5; D is possibly TRBD2 (6 bases). V lost 4 bases, J lost 2 bases, and 8 bases lay in between. The CDR3 is 13 amino acids. Per germline, CDR1 SGHAT and CDR2 FQNNGV. CDR3 coding DNA: TGTGCCAGCAGCTCGAGCGGGCAAGAGACCCAGTACTTC. It yields the protein CASSSSGQETQYF.

The chain has TRBV19 and TRBJ1-2; possible D gene TRBD1, 6 bases. Per germline, CDR1 LNHDA and CDR2 SQIVND (reference sequence). The length of the CDR3 is 14 residues. Trimming stripped 7 bases from V and 8 bases from J, with 20 bases between. The CDR3 nucleotides are TGTGCCAGTATTGGGACAACAGCCCCCCAGGGCTACACCTTC. Its protein is CASIGTTAPQGYTF.

This clone was recorded once. This chain connects TRBV9 to TRBJ2-7; weak D call: TRBD2 (6 bases). CDR1 is SGDLS and CDR2 is YYNGEE in the germline V gene. The CDR3 runs to 16 residues. The ends were cut back, 3 bases at V and 0 bases at J, with 16 bases in the middle. DNA of the CDR3: TGTGCCAGCAGCGGATTTTCGGGGGAGAGCTCCTACGAGCAGTACTTC. Its protein product is CASSGFSGESSYEQYF. Using reference TRBV9 and TRBJ2-7 for the parts outside the CDR3, the full variable domain is DSGVTQTPKHLITATGQRVTLRCSPRSGDLSVYWYQQSLDQGLQFLIQYYNGEERAKGNILERFSAQQFPDLHSELNLSSLELGDSALYFCASSGFSGESSYEQYFGPGTRLTVT.

The J gene is TRBJ2-1, the V gene TRBV11-3; 8 bases fit TRBD2. CDR3 size: 18 residues. Germline CDR1 is SGHNT and CDR2 is YENEEA. Losses at the gene ends were 1 base for V and 0 bases for J; bases not matched to a gene: 8. The CDR3 DNA follows: TGTGCCAGCAGCTTAGTCTCGGGAGGGAGCAACTCCTACAATGAGCAGTTCTTC. Translating gives CASSLVSGGSNSYNEQFF. The variable domain in full, with the rest retrieved from reference TRBV11-3 and TRBJ2-1, is EAGVVQSPRYKIIEKKQPVAFWCNPISGHNTLYWYLQNLGQGPELLIRYENEEAVDDSQLPKDRFSAERLKGVDSTLKIQPAELGDSAVYLCASSLVSGGSNSYNEQFFGPGTRLTVL.

The chain employs TRBV12-3 or TRBV12-4 and TRBJ2-7; D remains ambiguous. The CDR3 spans 13 residues. The germline V and J ends were trimmed by 5 bases and 2 bases, with 10 bases remaining between them. The CDR3 bases are TGTGCCAGCAGTATTCCACCGGCCTACGAGCAGTACTTC. Protein product: CASSIPPAYEQYF.

The gene calls are TRBV19 and TRBJ1-2; 7 bases agree with TRBD1. The V gene end was trimmed by 5 bases and the J gene end by 7 bases; junction bases not matched to a gene: 10. The germline CDR1 and CDR2 sequences are LNHDA and SQIVND (reference sequence). The CDR3 contains 14 residues. DNA of the CDR3: TGTGCCAGTAGTCCCGGGACAGCAAATAGTGGCTACACCTTC. This codes for CASSPGTANSGYTF.

DNA of the CDR3: TGTGCCAGCAGTGACAAAGCGGGAGAAGCGAATGAGCAGTTCTTC. Its protein is CASSDKAGEANEQFF. This rearrangement joins TRBV6-4 to TRBJ2-1; TRBD2 aligns across 8 bases. V was pared by 2 bases and J by 7 bases, with 7 bases of the junction left unmatched. CDR3 length: 15 residues. The V gene's germline CDR1 is MRHNA and CDR2 SNTAGT.

In nucleotides, the CDR3 is TGTGCCAGCAGTCCTCCTCTACTACAGGGGATGGGTTCACCCCTCCACTTT. It is translated as CASSPPLLQGMGSPLHF. The chain employs TRBV6-6 and TRBJ1-6; 7 bases agree with TRBD1. CDR1 and CDR2 (germline): MNHNY, SVGAGI (reference sequence). CDR3 length equals 17 residues. Trimming took 5 bases from V and 9 from J; bases not matched to a gene: 16.

The table lists this clone with a count of one. The V call is TRBV4-1, the J call TRBJ1-1; 7 nucleotides align to TRBD1. With 0 bases clipped from V and 2 bases from J, the junction kept 6 bases outside the gene matches. Germline V gives CDR1 MGHRA, CDR2 YSYEKL. The CDR3 has 16 amino acids. The CDR3 DNA sequence: TGCGCCAGCAGCCAAGATCCGGACAGGCTAAACACTGAAGCTTTCTTT. The encoded protein is CASSQDPDRLNTEAFF.

J is TRBJ1-1 and V is TRBV6-5; no reliable D call. Per the germline V gene, CDR1 is MNHEY and CDR2 is SVGAGI. The V and J ends lost 7 bases and 6 bases respectively, with 18 bases between them. This CDR3 is 14 amino acids long. CDR3 residues: CASTALSGPPEAFF. The DNA for the CDR3 is TGTGCCAGCACCGCGCTAAGCGGTCCCCCTGAAGCTTTCTTT.

This chain links TRBV7-9 with TRBJ1-1; D perhaps matches TRBD1 (6 bases). Germline CDR1 SEHNR, CDR2 FQNEAQ (reference sequence). The V end was cut by 5 bases, the J end by 1 base, with 11 bases between. CDR3 length: 14 amino acids. CDR3 sequence (DNA): TGTGCCAGCAGCATCTTACAGGGGAACACTGAAGCTTTCTTT. As protein: CASSILQGNTEAFF.

V and J are TRBV7-3 and TRBJ2-3, with 8 bases that match TRBD2. This CDR3 is built from 18 residues. Germline CDR1 is SGHTA and CDR2 is FQGTGA. With 1 base clipped from V and 2 bases from J, the junction kept 11 bases outside the gene matches. CDR3 nucleotides: TGTGCCAGCAGCTTAAGTGGTATGCGGGGGGCGAACACAGATACGCAGTATTTT. It is translated as CASSLSGMRGANTDTQYF.

The chain couples TRBV7-3 to TRBJ2-1; TRBD2 might be the D (7 bases). CDR1 and CDR2 from the germline V gene are SGHTA and FQGTGA. The CDR3 has 13 amino acids. Trimming removed 4 bases at V and 11 bases at J, with 15 bases between. CDR3 in amino acids: CASSSRGADQQFF. Written as DNA, the CDR3 is TGTGCCAGCAGCTCCCGGGGGGCAGACCAGCAGTTCTTC.

This clone has only one observation. The chain is built from TRBV19 and TRBJ2-2, with 10 positions matching TRBD1. The CDR3 is made up of 16 amino acids. CDR1 is LNHDA, CDR2 SQIVND, per germline (reference sequence). The trim removed 6 bases at V and 6 bases at J, leaving 10 bases unmatched. CDR3 region: CASRRPGQGSAGELFF. In DNA, the CDR3 is TGTGCCAGTAGGAGGCCGGGACAGGGGTCGGCCGGGGAGCTGTTTTTT.

This chain links TRBV5-6 with TRBJ2-5; D remains unclear. V gave up 1 base and J gave up 5 bases, with 6 bases separating them. This CDR3 is 12 amino acids long. Germline CDR1 SGHDT, CDR2 YYEEEE. CDR3 sequence (DNA): TGTGCCAGCAGCTTGTGGCTGGAGACCCAGTACTTC. It translates to CASSLWLETQYF.

The chain combines TRBV19 with TRBJ1-2; D unresolved. Per the germline V gene, CDR1 is LNHDA and CDR2 is SQIVND (reference sequence). CDR3 length: 15 residues. Trimming cost V 5 bases and J 3 bases, with 16 bases left between them. The CDR3 nucleotides are TGTGCCAGTAGTCCTTACATTATCTCAGACTATGGCTACACCTTC. It specifies CASSPYIISDYGYTF.